Below, 23 T cell receptor beta chains from the same sample are listed, as sequenced in a study of blood T cell repertoires in COVID-19. TCRdb's copy holds only in-frame clones and misses some; the assay was immunoSEQ multiplex PCR. The table lists over 70,000 clones, about 85% of them singletons. Sequenced input: peripheral blood. The receptors derive from a man aged 55 to 70 with COVID-19, enrolled during active disease.

The CDR3 DNA reads as TGTGCCAGCGGCCATACACAGCCGCCCCAGCATTTT. Translation: CASGHTQPPQHF. The genes are TRBV6-5 and TRBJ1-5; no definite D call. The V end lost 8 bases, the J end lost 9 bases, and 14 bases lay between the germline ends. The CDR3 totals 12 residues. The germline CDR1 and CDR2 sequences are MNHEY and SVGAGI.

The chain uses TRBV24-1 and TRBJ1-5; 12 nucleotides line up with TRBD1. CDR1 is KGHDR and CDR2 is SFDVKD in the germline V gene. The CDR3 sequence is 16 residues long. The junction had 9 bases not matched to a gene; V was cut back by 5 bases and J by 8 bases. CDR3 sequence reads: CATSASPGTGGEPQHF. Written as DNA, the CDR3 is TGTGCCACCAGTGCCTCCCCCGGGACAGGGGGCGAGCCCCAGCATTTT.

There are a few counts of this clone. V gene TRBV7-3 combines with J gene TRBJ2-3; D is possibly TRBD2 (6 bases). The CDR3 runs 17 residues. Germline loops: CDR1 SGHTA, CDR2 FQGTGA. Trimming left V 1 base short and J 0 bases short, with 14 bases between. The DNA for the CDR3 is TGTGCCAGCAGCTTAAAGGTGAGCGGGCTAAGCACAGATACGCAGTATTTT. It encodes CASSLKVSGLSTDTQYF.

CDR3 protein: CASSYSGGGITEAFF. The CDR3 DNA is TGTGCCAGCAGTTACAGCGGGGGCGGGATCACTGAAGCTTTCTTT. The chain combines TRBV6-5 with TRBJ1-1, with D perhaps matching TRBD1 (6 bases). In germline, CDR1 is MNHEY, CDR2 SVGAGI. Trimming shortened V by 2 bases and J by 4 bases, and 14 bases separated the two germline ends. There are 15 residues in the CDR3.

The chain has TRBV11-2 and TRBJ2-7; a possible D gene is TRBD1 (6 bases). The CDR3 spans 16 residues. Germline V gene sequence: CDR1 SGHAT, CDR2 FQNNGV. V shed 5 bases and J shed 4 bases, with 21 bases lying between them. CDR3 nucleotides: TGTGCCAGCAGCCCCATAGCCCGCAGGGGTGCGTACGAGCAGTACTTC. This translates into CASSPIARRGAYEQYF.

V gene TRBV9 combines with J gene TRBJ2-3; 7 bases line up with TRBD1. This CDR3 region has 15 residues. V was clipped by 0 bases and J by 1 base; unmatched bases: 2. Germline V gene lookup returns CDR1 SGDLS and CDR2 YYNGEE. The CDR3 region is CASSVEGTGTDTQYF. The DNA of the CDR3 is TGTGCCAGCAGCGTAGAGGGGACAGGCACAGATACGCAGTATTTT.

The V gene is TRBV12-5, the J gene TRBJ2-5, with 7 bases lining up with TRBD1. The CDR3 spans 13 residues. The V segment lost 3 bases and the J segment 5 bases; nucleotides outside the gene matches: 3. Germline V gene lookup returns CDR1 LGHNT and CDR2 FRNRAP. The CDR3 here is CASGLGGRETQYF. CDR3 coding DNA: TGTGCTAGTGGTTTAGGGGGCCGGGAGACCCAGTACTTC.

The J gene is TRBJ2-5, the V gene TRBV18; D is ambiguous. Trimming took 1 base from V and 4 from J, leaving 7 bases between them. Per germline, CDR1 KGHSH and CDR2 LQKENI. This CDR3 has 13 amino acids. The CDR3: CASSPRRGETQYF. CDR3 nucleotide sequence: TGTGCCAGCTCACCACGCCGAGGAGAGACCCAGTACTTC.

CDR3 bases: TGTGCCAGCAGCTTAGGGTCAGGGGGCGACACTGAAGCTTTCTTT. The encoded protein is CASSLGSGGDTEAFF. The chain is built from TRBV7-9 and TRBJ1-1; TRBD1 matches 8 bases. CDR1 SEHNR and CDR2 FQNEAQ come from the germline V gene (reference sequence). Germline trimming cut 1 base from V and 3 bases from J; bases unmatched to any gene: 4. This CDR3 spans 15 amino acids.

The J gene is TRBJ1-5, the V gene TRBV6-4; no reliable D call. V shed 10 bases and J shed 6 bases, with 25 bases lying between them. The CDR3 spans 16 residues. Germline assignment: CDR1 MRHNA and CDR2 SNTAGT. DNA of the CDR3: TGTGCCACCCCCCCGCAGCGAGGGAGAGAGGGTCAGCCCCAGCATTTT. Protein: CATPPQRGREGQPQHF.

Only one count was recorded for this clone. The CDR3 nucleotides are TGTGCCAGCACTCGCCAGGGAATAGTTACAGATACGCAGTATTTT. It is translated as CASTRQGIVTDTQYF. The rearrangement links TRBV2 to TRBJ2-3, with D possibly matching TRBD1 (5 bases). The V gene's germline CDR1 is SNHLY and CDR2 FYNNEI. The CDR3 loop spans 15 amino acids. V lost 7 bases and J 3 bases, leaving 17 bases between the germline ends.

This chain links TRBV6-4 with TRBJ1-6; D is uncertain. CDR1 and CDR2 from the germline V gene are MRHNA and SNTAGT. The CDR3 covers 13 residues. Trimming stripped 6 bases from V and 7 bases from J, with 10 bases between. The CDR3 is CASRFSLNSPLHF. CDR3 bases: TGTGCCAGCAGGTTTAGTCTCAATTCACCCCTCCACTTT.

This clone was observed once. The chain links TRBV6-5 to TRBJ2-4, with 9 bases matching TRBD2. Unmatched junction bases numbered 2, after V lost 2 bases and J lost 0 bases. In germline, CDR1 is MNHEY, CDR2 SVGAGI. There are 16 residues in the CDR3. CDR3 residues: CASSYGLALAKNIQYF. CDR3 DNA: TGTGCCAGCAGTTACGGACTAGCGTTAGCCAAAAACATTCAGTACTTC.

The genes are TRBV29-1 and TRBJ2-5; TRBD1 is a possible D gene (6 bases). Trimming pared 3 bases from V and 5 bases from J, leaving 13 bases between. Germline CDR1 and CDR2: SQVTM and ANQGSEA. The CDR3 is 13 residues long. The DNA of the CDR3 is TGCAGCGTTGACAAAGGACAGTTGGAGACCCAGTACTTC. It codes for CSVDKGQLETQYF. Complete variable domain (other parts from reference TRBV29-1 and TRBJ2-5): SAVISQKPSRDICQRGTSLTIQCQVDSQVTMMFWYRQQPGQSLTLIATANQGSEATYESGFVIDKFPISRPNLTFSTLTVSNMSPEDSSIYLCSVDKGQLETQYFGPGTRLLVL.

This chain's CDR3 is CASSKEGTGGITPLHF. The CDR3 region has the DNA TGTGCCAGCAGTAAAGAAGGGACAGGGGGCATTACACCCCTCCACTTT. The chain employs TRBV2 and TRBJ1-6, with 12 nucleotides matching TRBD1. Germline V gives CDR1 SNHLY, CDR2 FYNNEI. With 5 bases clipped from V and 11 bases from J, the junction kept 10 bases outside the gene matches. The CDR3 extends over 16 amino acids. Full variable domain (rest looked up from reference TRBV2 and TRBJ1-6): EPEVTQTPSHQVTQMGQEVILRCVPISNHLYFYWYRQILGQKVEFLVSFYNNEISEKSEIFDDQFSVERPDGSNFTLKIRSTKLEDSAMYFCASSKEGTGGITPLHFGNGTRLTVT.

The rearrangement joins TRBV3-1 (or the pseudogene TRBV3-2) to TRBJ1-1; D gene unclear. This CDR3 contains 15 residues. The germline V gene has CDR1 LGHDT and CDR2 YNNKEL (reference sequence). The ends were cut back, 1 base at V and 0 bases at J, with 9 bases in the middle. The CDR3 region is CASSQVAGMNTEAFF. The CDR3 DNA follows: TGTGCCAGCAGCCAAGTGGCGGGCATGAACACTGAAGCTTTCTTT.

The chain employs TRBV10-2 and TRBJ2-3; D might be TRBD2 (7 bases). The germline V gene has CDR1 WSHSY and CDR2 SAAADI. The CDR3 is 14 amino acids. V shed 4 bases and J shed 4 bases, with 12 bases lying between them. CDR3 nucleotides: TGCGCCAGCAGTGTAGGGGGGGCGGCAGATACGCAGTATTTT. It translates to CASSVGGAADTQYF.

This rearrangement joins TRBV2 to TRBJ1-5; 7 bases align to TRBD1. The V gene end was trimmed by 7 bases and the J gene end by 0 bases; junction bases not matched to a gene: 3. Germline V CDR1 and CDR2: SNHLY, FYNNEI. CDR3 length: 14 residues. The CDR3 sequence: CASTGTDSNQPQHF. In DNA form, the CDR3 reads TGTGCCAGCACCGGGACAGATAGCAATCAGCCCCAGCATTTT.

CDR3: CASSLRGPNTEAFF. The DNA for the CDR3 is TGTGCCAGCAGCCTCAGGGGGCCGAACACTGAAGCTTTCTTT. The V and J genes are TRBV21-1 and TRBJ1-1; the table's D gene call, TRBD1, was not cross checked with the DNA. TRBV21-1 is tagged as a pseudogene. This CDR3 is 14 amino acids long.

This sequence joins TRBV2 and TRBJ2-3; TRBD2 agrees at 11 bases. Trimming removed 3 bases from V and 2 bases from J; junction bases left unmatched: 10. Germline CDR1 reads SNHLY; CDR2 reads FYNNEI. The CDR3 is 18 amino acids. CDR3 amino acids: CASSDGTSGPIVTDTQYF. Written as DNA, the CDR3 is TGTGCCAGCAGTGATGGGACTAGCGGACCTATAGTCACAGATACGCAGTATTTT.

This clone was recorded only once. The genes are TRBV20-1 and TRBJ1-5; D perhaps matches TRBD1 (5 bases). V was clipped by 3 bases and J by 3 bases, with 12 bases between them. This CDR3 region has 14 residues. Germline V gives CDR1 DFQATT, CDR2 SNEGSKA (reference sequence). The CDR3 bases are TGCAGTGCTAGTCAGGGCCGAGCCAATCAGCCCCAGCATTTT. Its translation is CSASQGRANQPQHF.

This clone was seen only once. The J gene is TRBJ1-2, the V gene TRBV29-1; a weak D match, TRBD1 (5 bases). V was trimmed by 2 bases and J by 8 bases, leaving 18 bases between them. CDR3 length equals 14 residues. Germline CDR1 reads SQVTM; CDR2 reads ANQGSEA. DNA of the CDR3: TGCAGCGTTGAATGGGGGGTATCAGGCTCCGGCTACACCTTC. It encodes CSVEWGVSGSGYTF.

The genes are TRBV28 and TRBJ1-5; the match to TRBD1 covers 8 bases. This CDR3 comprises 14 residues. Germline lookup yields CDR1 MDHEN and CDR2 SYDVKM. Trimming removed 6 bases from V and 0 bases from J; junction bases left unmatched: 1. CDR3: CASRGQGSNQPQHF. The CDR3 DNA reads as TGTGCCAGCAGAGGACAGGGTAGCAATCAGCCCCAGCATTTT.